Here is one T cell receptor (beta chain) with its context. Its antigen is currently unknown. The CDR3 is made up of 15 amino acids. V was pared by 3 bases and J by 5 bases, with 15 bases between. Germline lookup yields CDR1 SGDLS and CDR2 YYNGEE. These data belong to a study of cytotoxic CD8 clonotypes in ibrutinib-treated CLL. The study, taken as a whole, reports: Sustained-remission and progressing patients' sampling times differed.

The assay was immunoSEQ multiplex PCR, and TCRdb's table has in-frame clones only and misses some. The sample lists fewer than 150,000 clones, 84% occurring once. This chain links TRBV9 with TRBJ2-4, with a possible D match to TRBD1 (6 bases). The specimen was PBMCs, collected after 24 months of ibrutinib treatment. The source is a human donor with chronic lymphocytic leukemia. CDR3 region: CASSGGGQKENIQYF. CDR3 sequence (DNA): TGTGCCAGCAGCGGAGGGGGACAAAAAGAAAACATTCAGTACTTC.